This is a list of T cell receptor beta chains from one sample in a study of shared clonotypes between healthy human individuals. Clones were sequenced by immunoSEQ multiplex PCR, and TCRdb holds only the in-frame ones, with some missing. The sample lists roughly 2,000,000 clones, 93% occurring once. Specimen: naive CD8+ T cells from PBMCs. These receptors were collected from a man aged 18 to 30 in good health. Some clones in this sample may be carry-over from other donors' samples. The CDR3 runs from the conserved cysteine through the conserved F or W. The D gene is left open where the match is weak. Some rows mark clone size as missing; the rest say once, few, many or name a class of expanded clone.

TGTGCCAGTAATATGGGACGACCTGAAGCTTTCTTT	CASNMGRPEAFF	TRBV19	.	.	TRBJ1-1	12
TGTGCCTGGAGGAGGAACACTGAAGCTTTCTTT	CAWRRNTEAFF	TRBV30	few	.	TRBJ1-1	11
TGTGCCAGTAGTTTACAGGGGGCCGTGAACACTGAAGCTTTCTTT	CASSLQGAVNTEAFF	TRBV19	.	TRBD1	TRBJ1-1	15
TGTGCCAGCAGTTTAGTTTTCCCCGCTAGCTCTGAGCAGTTCTTC	CASSLVFPASSEQFF	TRBV28	.	.	TRBJ2-1	15
TGTGCCAGCAGCGAGACGGCCAACACAGATACGCAGTATTTT	CASSETANTDTQYF	TRBV9	.	.	TRBJ2-3	14
TGTGCCAGCAGCTCCAGAGACGGTTACAATGAGCAGTTCTTC	CASSSRDGYNEQFF	TRBV7-9	.	.	TRBJ2-1	14
TGTGCCAGCAGTTCTCTCTTCGGGGCACACAGGGGCTACACCTTC	CASSSLFGAHRGYTF	TRBV27	.	.	TRBJ1-2	15
TGCGCCAGCAGCCAGGGGCCGGGGACCGATACGCAGTATTTT	CASSQGPGTDTQYF	TRBV4-1	.	.	TRBJ2-3	14
TGTGCCAGCGCCACGGGGATGAACACTGAAGCTTTCTTT	CASATGMNTEAFF	TRBV6-1	.	.	TRBJ1-1	13
TGTGCCTGGAGTGTACTTCAGGGGGGTTATGGCTACACCTTC	CAWSVLQGGYGYTF	TRBV30	.	TRBD1	TRBJ1-2	14
TGCAGCGTTGCAGGAGGGAACTCCTACGAGCAGTACTTC	CSVAGGNSYEQYF	TRBV29-1	.	.	TRBJ2-7	13
TGTGCCACCAGCAGTCTCTCCGGGGCCGAAGAGCAGTACTTC	CATSSLSGAEEQYF	TRBV15	.	.	TRBJ2-7	14
TGTGCCAGCAGTTCCTTGGCTGCCTACGAGCAGTACTTC	CASSSLAAYEQYF	TRBV6-6	.	.	TRBJ2-7	13
TGTGCCACCAGCAGCGGTTGGGGCACTGAAGCTTTCTTT	CATSSGWGTEAFF	TRBV15	.	.	TRBJ1-1	13
TGTGCCAGCAGTCGCTACAGGAGGACTAATGAAAAACTGTTTTTT	CASSRYRRTNEKLFF	TRBV2	.	.	TRBJ1-4	15
TGTGCCAGCAGCTACAGGACAGGGAGGGTTGCGTACGAGCAGTACTTC	CASSYRTGRVAYEQYF	TRBV7-8	.	.	TRBJ2-7	16
TGTGCCAGCAGTTTATATGGGCGGGAGGGCCACTGGGCCAATGAGCAGTTCTTC	CASSLYGREGHWANEQFF	TRBV27	.	TRBD2	TRBJ2-1	18
TGTGCCAGCAGCCTGAAAAAATACGAGCAGTACTTC	CASSLKKYEQYF	TRBV11-2	.	.	TRBJ2-7	12
TGTGCCAGTAGTATTTCAGGACTTAGCTACAATGAGCAGTTCTTC	CASSISGLSYNEQFF	TRBV19	.	.	TRBJ2-1	15
TGTGCCAGCAGCCCTACCGACGGGGCGACCGGGGAGCTGTTTTTT	CASSPTDGATGELFF	TRBV9	.	.	TRBJ2-2	15
TGCAGCGCCGGTGTGGGGGGTCTGGATGAAGCTTTCTTT	CSAGVGGLDEAFF	TRBV29-1	.	.	TRBJ1-1	13